Listed below are T cell receptor beta chains from one sample, sequenced in a study of follicular helper T cells after annual influenza vaccination. Only in-frame clones appear in the TCRdb table, and some are missing; sequencing was by immunoSEQ multiplex PCR. The sample holds 6,500 to 8,000 clones, about four fifths seen once. Source: CXCR5- memory CD4+ T cells sorted from blood, taken 7 days after influenza vaccination. The receptors were sampled from an adult who received the influenza vaccine. Both conserved end residues are part of each CDR3. A D gene is named only where the DNA matches it firmly. Expanded clones get a size class; other rows say once, few or many, or leave the size out.

TRBJ2-7 | TRBV5-1 | few | NA | TGCGCCAGCAGCTTGGGTAAGAGCGAATACGAGCAGTACTTC | CASSLGKSEYEQYF
TRBJ1-2 | TRBV5-8 | NA | NA | TGTGCCAGCAGCTTGCCAGCTCCGGGGGGCTACACCTTC | CASSLPAPGGYTF
TRBJ1-1 | TRBV29-1 | NA | TRBD1 | TGCAGCGCTGGACAGGGTGAGACTGAAGCTTTCTTT | CSAGQGETEAFF
TRBJ1-3 | TRBV6-7 | NA | NA | TGTGCCAGCAGTTTCTTTAGGGGGATTAGCTCTGGAAACACCATATATTTT | CASSFFRGISSGNTIYF
TRBJ2-4 | TRBV27 | NA | NA | TGTGCCAGCAACGTGGACCTGAACAGATCACGGGAGACCAAAAACATTCAGTACTTC | CASNVDLNRSRETKNIQYF
TRBJ2-4 | TRBV28 | NA | NA | TGTGCCAGCAGAGTTAACCAGGGGGCCAAAAACATTCAGTACTTC | CASRVNQGAKNIQYF
TRBJ1-5 | TRBV19 | NA | NA | TGTGCCAGTAGTCAAGTAAGCAATCAGCCCCAGCATTTT | CASSQVSNQPQHF
TRBJ2-7 | TRBV2 | NA | TRBD1 | TGTGCCAGCAGTGTCCTATTGTCCGACACCGGGACAGGCGGCTACGAGCAGTACTTC | CASSVLLSDTGTGGYEQYF
TRBJ2-1 | TRBV27 | NA | TRBD2 | TGTGCCAGCAGACCCCGACTAGCGGGAGGCGACTACAATGAGCAGTTCTTC | CASRPRLAGGDYNEQFF
TRBJ1-2 | TRBV6-1 | NA | TRBD1 | TGTGCCAGCAGTGAATACGCGACAGGGAATGGCTACACCTTC | CASSEYATGNGYTF
TRBJ2-3 | TRBV5-1 | NA | NA | TGCGCCAGCAGCTTGATGAGCCCGGGTGTAGATACGCAGTATTTT | CASSLMSPGVDTQYF
TRBJ2-7 | TRBV27 | NA | NA | TGTGCCAGCAGTAGGGAGGTCTTCTACGAGCAGTACTTC | CASSREVFYEQYF
TRBJ2-2 | TRBV7-3 | once | NA | TGTGCCAGCAGCTTAAATGCGGGGTACGGGGAGCTGTTTTTT | CASSLNAGYGELFF
TRBJ1-4 | TRBV29-1 | NA | TRBD1 | TGCAGCGTCGGGACAGGGGTCTCTAATGAAAAACTGTTTTTT | CSVGTGVSNEKLFF
TRBJ1-3 | TRBV7-9 | NA | NA | TGTGCCAGCAGCTTAGCGGGGGCAGGCTCTGGAAACACCATATATTTT | CASSLAGAGSGNTIYF
TRBJ2-2 | TRBV19 | NA | NA | TGTGCCAGTAGTGACCACCCCGGGACACCCTATTACACCGGGGAGCTGTTTTTT | CASSDHPGTPYYTGELFF